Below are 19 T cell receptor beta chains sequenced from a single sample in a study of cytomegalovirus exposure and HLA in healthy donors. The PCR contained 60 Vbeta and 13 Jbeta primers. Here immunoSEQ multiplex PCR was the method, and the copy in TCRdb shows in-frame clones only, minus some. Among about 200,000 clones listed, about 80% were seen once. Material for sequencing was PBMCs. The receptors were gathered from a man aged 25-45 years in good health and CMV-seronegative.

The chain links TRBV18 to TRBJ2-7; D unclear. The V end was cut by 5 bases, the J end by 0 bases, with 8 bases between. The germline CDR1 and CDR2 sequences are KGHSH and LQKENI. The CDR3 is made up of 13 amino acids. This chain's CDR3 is CASSWSSSYEQYF. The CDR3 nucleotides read TGTGCCAGCTCATGGAGTTCCTCCTACGAGCAGTACTTC.

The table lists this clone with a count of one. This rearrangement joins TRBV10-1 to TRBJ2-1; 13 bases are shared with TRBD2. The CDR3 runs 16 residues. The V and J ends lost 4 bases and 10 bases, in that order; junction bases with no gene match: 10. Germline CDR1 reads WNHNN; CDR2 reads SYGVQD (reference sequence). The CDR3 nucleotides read TGCGCCAGCAGTGCCCGATTGGGACTAGCGGGACAGGAGCAGTTCTTC. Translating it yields CASSARLGLAGQEQFF.

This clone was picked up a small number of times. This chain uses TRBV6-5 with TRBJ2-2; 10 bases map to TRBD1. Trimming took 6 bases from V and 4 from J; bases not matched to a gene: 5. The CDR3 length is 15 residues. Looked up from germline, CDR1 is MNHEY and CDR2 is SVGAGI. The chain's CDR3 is CASSRWTGGTGELFF. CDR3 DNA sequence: TGTGCCAGCAGCCGATGGACAGGGGGCACCGGGGAGCTGTTTTTT.

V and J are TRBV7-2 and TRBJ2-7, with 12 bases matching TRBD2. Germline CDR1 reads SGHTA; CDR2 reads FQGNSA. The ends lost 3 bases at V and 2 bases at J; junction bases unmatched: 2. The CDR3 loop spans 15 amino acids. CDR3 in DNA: TGTGCCAGCAGCTTCGGACTAGCGGGAACCTACGAGCAGTACTTC. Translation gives CASSFGLAGTYEQYF.

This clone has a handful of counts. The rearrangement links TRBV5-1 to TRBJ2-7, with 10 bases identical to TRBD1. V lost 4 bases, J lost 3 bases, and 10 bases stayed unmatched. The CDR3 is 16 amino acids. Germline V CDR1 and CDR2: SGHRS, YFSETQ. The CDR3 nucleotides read TGCGCCAGCAGCCAGGCGGCTGGGGACAGGGGCTACGAGCAGTACTTC. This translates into CASSQAAGDRGYEQYF. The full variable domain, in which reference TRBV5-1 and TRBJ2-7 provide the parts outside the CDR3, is KAGVTQTPRYLIKTRGQQVTLSCSPISGHRSVSWYQQTPGQGLQFLFEYFSETQRNKGNFPGRFSGRQFSNSRSEMNVSTLELGDSALYLCASSQAAGDRGYEQYFGPGTRLTVT.

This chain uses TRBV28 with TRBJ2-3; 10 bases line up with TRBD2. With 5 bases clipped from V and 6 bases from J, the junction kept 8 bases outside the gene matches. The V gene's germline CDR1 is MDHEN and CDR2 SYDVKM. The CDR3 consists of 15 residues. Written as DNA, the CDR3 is TGTGCCAGCAGTCCTAGCGGGAGCGGGGGCGATACGCAGTATTTT. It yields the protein CASSPSGSGGDTQYF.

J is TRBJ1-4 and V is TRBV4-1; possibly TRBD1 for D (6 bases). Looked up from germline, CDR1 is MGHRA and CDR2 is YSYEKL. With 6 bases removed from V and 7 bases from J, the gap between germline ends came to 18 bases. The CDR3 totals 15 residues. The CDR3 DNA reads TGCGCCAGCAGGCTCTCACAGGGTACCGTTGAAAAACTGTTTTTT. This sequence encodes CASRLSQGTVEKLFF.

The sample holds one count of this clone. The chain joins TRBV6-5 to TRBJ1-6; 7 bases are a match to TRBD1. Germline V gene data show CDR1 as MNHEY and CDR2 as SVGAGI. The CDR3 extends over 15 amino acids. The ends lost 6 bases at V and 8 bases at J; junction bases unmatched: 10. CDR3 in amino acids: CASRKPGTAYSPLHF. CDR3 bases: TGTGCCAGCAGGAAACCGGGGACAGCTTATTCACCCCTCCACTTT.

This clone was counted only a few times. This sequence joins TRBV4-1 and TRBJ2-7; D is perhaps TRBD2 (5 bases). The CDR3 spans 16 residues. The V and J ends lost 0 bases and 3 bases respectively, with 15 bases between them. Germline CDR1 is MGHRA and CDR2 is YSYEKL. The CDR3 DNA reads TGCGCCAGCAGCCAAGATCACGAGGGATCGCGCTACGAGCAGTACTTC. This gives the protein CASSQDHEGSRYEQYF.

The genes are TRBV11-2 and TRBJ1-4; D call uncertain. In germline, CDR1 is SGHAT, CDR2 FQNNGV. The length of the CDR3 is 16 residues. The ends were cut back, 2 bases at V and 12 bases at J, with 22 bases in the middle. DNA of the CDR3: TGTGCCAGCAGCTTAATTCGGGGTCCCCCGGTTGAGGAACTGTTTTTT. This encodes CASSLIRGPPVEELFF.

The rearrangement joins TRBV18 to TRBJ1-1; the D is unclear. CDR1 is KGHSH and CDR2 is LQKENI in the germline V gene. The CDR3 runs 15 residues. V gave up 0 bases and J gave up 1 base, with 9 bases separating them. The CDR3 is CASSPPAGRNTEAFF. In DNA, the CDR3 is TGTGCCAGCTCACCACCGGCAGGTCGGAACACTGAAGCTTTCTTT.

CDR3 loop: CASSPAGQFNEKLFF. Here the CDR3 DNA reads TGTGCCAGCAGTCCGGCGGGACAGTTTAATGAAAAACTGTTTTTT. The chain employs TRBV6-1 and TRBJ1-4; TRBD1 agrees at 7 bases. The CDR3 totals 15 residues. CDR1 MNHNS and CDR2 SASEGT come from the germline V gene. The junction had 7 bases not matched to a gene; V was cut back by 5 bases and J by 4 bases.

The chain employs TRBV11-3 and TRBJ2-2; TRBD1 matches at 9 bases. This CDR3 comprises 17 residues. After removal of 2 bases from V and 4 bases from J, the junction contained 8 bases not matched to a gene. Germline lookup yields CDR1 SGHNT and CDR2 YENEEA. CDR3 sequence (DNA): TGTGCCAGCAGCTTATCCCGGGACAGGGCGCCCACCGGGGAGCTGTTTTTT. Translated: CASSLSRDRAPTGELFF. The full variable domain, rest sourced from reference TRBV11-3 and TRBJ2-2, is EAGVVQSPRYKIIEKKQPVAFWCNPISGHNTLYWYLQNLGQGPELLIRYENEEAVDDSQLPKDRFSAERLKGVDSTLKIQPAELGDSAVYLCASSLSRDRAPTGELFFGEGSRLTVL.

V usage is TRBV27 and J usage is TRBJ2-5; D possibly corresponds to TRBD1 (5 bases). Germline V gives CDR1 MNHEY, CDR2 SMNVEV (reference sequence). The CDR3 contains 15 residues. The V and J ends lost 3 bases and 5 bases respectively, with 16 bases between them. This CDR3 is CASSFTAYKGETQYF. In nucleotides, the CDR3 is TGTGCCAGCAGTTTTACAGCTTACAAGGGGGAGACCCAGTACTTC.

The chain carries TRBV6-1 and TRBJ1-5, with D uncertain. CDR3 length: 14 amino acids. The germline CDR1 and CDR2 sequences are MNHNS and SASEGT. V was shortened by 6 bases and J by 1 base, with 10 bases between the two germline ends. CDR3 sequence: CASREGGSNQPQHF. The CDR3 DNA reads TGTGCCAGCAGGGAGGGAGGCAGCAATCAGCCCCAGCATTTT.

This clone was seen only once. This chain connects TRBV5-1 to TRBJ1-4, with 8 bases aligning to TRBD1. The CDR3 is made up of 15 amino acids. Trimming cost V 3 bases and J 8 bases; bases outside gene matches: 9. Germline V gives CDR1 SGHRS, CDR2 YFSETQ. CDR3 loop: CASSSRQGYGEKLFF. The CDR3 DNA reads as TGCGCCAGCAGCTCGAGACAGGGGTATGGCGAAAAACTGTTTTTT.

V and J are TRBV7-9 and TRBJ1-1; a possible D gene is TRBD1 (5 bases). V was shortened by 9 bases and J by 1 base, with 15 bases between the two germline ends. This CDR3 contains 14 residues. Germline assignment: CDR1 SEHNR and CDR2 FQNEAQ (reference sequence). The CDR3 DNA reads TGTGCCAGTACTCGGGGGACGGCGAACACTGAAGCTTTCTTT. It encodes CASTRGTANTEAFF. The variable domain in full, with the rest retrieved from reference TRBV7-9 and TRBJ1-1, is DTGVSQNPRHKITKRGQNVTFRCDPISEHNRLYWYRQTLGQGPEFLTYFQNEAQLEKSRLLSDRFSAERPKGSFSTLEIQRTEQGDSAMYLCASTRGTANTEAFFGQGTRLTVV.

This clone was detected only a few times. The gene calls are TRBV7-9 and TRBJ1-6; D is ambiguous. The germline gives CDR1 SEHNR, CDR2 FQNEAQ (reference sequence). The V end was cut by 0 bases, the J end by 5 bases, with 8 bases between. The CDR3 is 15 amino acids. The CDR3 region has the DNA TGTGCCAGCAGCTTAGCACCCGGGAATAATTCACCCCTCCACTTT. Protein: CASSLAPGNNSPLHF.

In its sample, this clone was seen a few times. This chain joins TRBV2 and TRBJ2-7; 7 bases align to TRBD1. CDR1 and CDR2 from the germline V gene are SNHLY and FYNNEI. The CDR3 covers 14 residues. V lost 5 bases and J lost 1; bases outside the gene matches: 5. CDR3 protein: CASSIATGSYEQYF. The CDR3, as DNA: TGTGCCAGCAGTATTGCGACAGGGTCCTACGAGCAGTACTTC.